These 30 T cell receptor beta chains originate from one sample sequenced in a study of cytomegalovirus exposure and HLA in healthy donors. The PCR was carried out with 60 Vbeta primers and 13 Jbeta primers. Profiling relied on immunoSEQ multiplex PCR, and the TCRdb table lists in-frame clones only, not all of them. The sample table sets out about 47,000 clones. The sequenced sample consisted of PBMCs. All receptors derive from a male donor in good health and CMV-seronegative.

The gene calls are TRBV30 and TRBJ2-2; 9 bases map to TRBD1. V shed 2 bases and J 4 bases; nucleotides not matched to a gene: 2. Germline-derived CDR1 and CDR2 are GTSNPN and SVGIG (reference sequence). The CDR3 consists of 14 residues. Here the CDR3 DNA reads TGTGCCTGGAGTATGGACAGGGGCACCGGGGAGCTGTTTTTT. Protein: CAWSMDRGTGELFF.

V and J are TRBV15 and TRBJ1-3; D is unclear. The germline V gene has CDR1 LNHNV and CDR2 YYDKDF (reference sequence). The CDR3 has 17 residues. The V end was cut by 6 bases, the J end by 0 bases, with 18 bases between. The CDR3 DNA is TGTGCCACCAGTAGGTACGGACTAACGAGCTCTGGAAACACCATATATTTT. Translating gives CATSRYGLTSSGNTIYF.

The CDR3 loop reads CAWSANNQPQHF. The CDR3, as DNA: TGTGCCTGGAGTGCCAACAATCAGCCCCAGCATTTT. This chain uses TRBV30 with TRBJ1-5; unclear D gene. V lost 1 base to trimming and J lost 3 bases, with 4 bases between them. The germline gives CDR1 GTSNPN, CDR2 SVGIG (reference sequence). The CDR3 consists of 12 residues.

The CDR3 DNA reads as TGTGCCAGCCGTCTCCAGGGTTCAGGGCACACTGAAGCTTTCTTT. Residues: CASRLQGSGHTEAFF. V usage is TRBV6-5 and J usage is TRBJ1-1; perhaps TRBD1 as D (5 bases). CDR1 MNHEY and CDR2 SVGAGI come from the germline V gene. The CDR3 has 15 amino acids. V dropped 8 bases and J dropped 3 bases, with 19 bases sitting between them.

This chain uses TRBV6-5 with TRBJ1-1; D gene ambiguous. V was pared by 8 bases and J by 1 base, with 11 bases between. CDR3 size: 13 residues. Germline V CDR1 and CDR2: MNHEY, SVGAGI. The CDR3 region is CASSRSSNTEAFF. CDR3 DNA: TGTGCCAGCTCGAGGAGTTCGAACACTGAAGCTTTCTTT.

This chain joins TRBV4-1 and TRBJ2-5; 8 bases map to TRBD1. Germline V gives CDR1 MGHRA, CDR2 YSYEKL. The CDR3 length is 17 residues. Germline trimming cut 8 bases from V and 4 bases from J; bases unmatched to any gene: 18. This CDR3 is CASSRLKEDRARETQYF. The CDR3 DNA is TGCGCCAGCTCCAGATTAAAAGAGGACAGGGCTAGAGAGACCCAGTACTTC.

The genes are TRBV30 and TRBJ2-7, with 9 bases lining up with TRBD1. The germline V gene encodes CDR1 GTSNPN and CDR2 SVGIG (reference sequence). V was pared by 2 bases and J by 3 bases, with 5 bases of the junction left unmatched. The CDR3 sequence is 14 residues long. CDR3 DNA sequence: TGTGCCTGGAGTCCGCCGACAGGGGGCTACGAGCAGTACTTC. Protein product: CAWSPPTGGYEQYF.

The V gene is TRBV6-5, the J gene TRBJ1-2, with D possibly TRBD1 on 6 matching bases. V was trimmed by 4 bases and J by 7 bases, leaving 22 bases between them. The CDR3 is 16 residues long. Germline V lookup: CDR1 MNHEY, CDR2 SVGAGI. CDR3 sequence (DNA): TGTGCCAGCAGTTGGAGGACGACGGGGGGCCGTGGTGGCTACACCTTC. Translated: CASSWRTTGGRGGYTF.

The genes are TRBV5-1 and TRBJ1-6; a possible D gene is TRBD1 (5 bases). The CDR3 length is 14 residues. V shed 0 bases and J shed 7 bases, with 8 bases lying between them. Per the germline V gene, CDR1 is SGHRS and CDR2 is YFSETQ. CDR3 nucleotide sequence: TGCGCCAGCAGCTTGGGGACAACCAATTCACCCCTCCACTTT. Translated: CASSLGTTNSPLHF.

This chain joins TRBV4-1 and TRBJ2-7; TRBD2 aligns across 7 bases. Germline lookup yields CDR1 MGHRA and CDR2 YSYEKL. V lost 5 bases to trimming and J lost 0 bases; unmatched junction nucleotides: 7. The CDR3 extends over 15 amino acids. DNA of the CDR3: TGCGCCAGCAGCAAAAGCGGGGAGAACTCCTACGAGCAGTACTTC. Translation: CASSKSGENSYEQYF.

The chain has TRBV7-9 and TRBJ2-7, with 8 bases aligning to TRBD1. CDR1 and CDR2 (germline): SEHNR, FQNEAQ (reference sequence). After removal of 5 bases from V and 3 bases from J, the junction contained 12 bases not matched to a gene. The CDR3 loop spans 16 amino acids. The CDR3 DNA reads TGTGCCAGCAGCGCCGGGACAGGAGGTTCCCTCTACGAGCAGTACTTC. This codes for CASSAGTGGSLYEQYF.

V gene TRBV19 combines with J gene TRBJ1-6, with D unresolved. From germline, CDR1 is LNHDA and CDR2 SQIVND (reference sequence). The CDR3 consists of 12 residues. Trimming took 8 bases from V and 8 from J, leaving 10 bases between them. CDR3 bases: TGTGCCAGTCACTTTAGCGATTCACCCCTCCACTTT. This codes for CASHFSDSPLHF.

The rearrangement joins TRBV7-9 to TRBJ2-1, with TRBD1 matching 10 bases. J gave up 8 bases and V 2 bases, and 15 bases lay outside the gene matches. The germline gives CDR1 SEHNR, CDR2 FQNEAQ (reference sequence). The CDR3 runs to 18 residues. The CDR3 DNA follows: TGTGCCAGCAGCTTATTGGGGACAGGGGAATTATTCCGACATGAGCAGTTCTTC. It codes for CASSLLGTGELFRHEQFF. The variable domain in full, completed from reference TRBV7-9 and TRBJ2-1, reads DTGVSQNPRHKITKRGQNVTFRCDPISEHNRLYWYRQTLGQGPEFLTYFQNEAQLEKSRLLSDRFSAERPKGSFSTLEIQRTEQGDSAMYLCASSLLGTGELFRHEQFFGPGTRLTVL.

The chain has TRBV30 and TRBJ2-7; TRBD1 agrees at 7 bases. The germline CDR1 and CDR2 sequences are GTSNPN and SVGIG (reference sequence). The CDR3 is 12 residues long. Unmatched junction bases numbered 3, after V lost 4 bases and J lost 3 bases. CDR3 nucleotide sequence: TGTGCCTGGATGGCAGGGGGCTACGAGCAGTACTTC. Amino acid sequence: CAWMAGGYEQYF.

The rearrangement joins TRBV14 to TRBJ2-5, with D possibly TRBD2 on 6 matching bases. V was cut by 5 bases and J by 4 bases, with 11 bases left in between. From germline, CDR1 is SGHDN and CDR2 FVKESK. This CDR3 spans 13 amino acids. CDR3 sequence (DNA): TGTGCCAGCAGCTACGGAGGGGCAGAGACCCAGTACTTC. It translates to CASSYGGAETQYF. The full variable domain, completed using reference TRBV14 and TRBJ2-5, is EAGVTQFPSHSVIEKGQTVTLRCDPISGHDNLYWYRRVMGKEIKFLLHFVKESKQDESGMPNNRFLAERTGGTYSTLKVQPAELEDSGVYFCASSYGGAETQYFGPGTRLLVL.

This chain connects TRBV5-6 to TRBJ1-6; TRBD1 matches 7 bases. Germline V gives CDR1 SGHDT, CDR2 YYEEEE. This CDR3 contains 18 residues. V was pared by 1 base and J by 3 bases, with 10 bases of the junction left unmatched. The CDR3 bases are TGTGCCAGCAGCTTGCCCGATACAGGGGAGGACTATAATTCACCCCTCCACTTT. It specifies CASSLPDTGEDYNSPLHF.

The rearrangement joins TRBV5-4 to TRBJ1-4; D might be TRBD1 (5 bases). Per the germline V gene, CDR1 is SGHNT and CDR2 is YYREEE (reference sequence). This CDR3 spans 14 amino acids. V was trimmed by 0 bases and J by 4 bases, leaving 7 bases between them. The CDR3 loop reads CASSLAGFNEKLFF. The CDR3 DNA reads TGTGCCAGCAGCTTGGCAGGGTTTAATGAAAAACTGTTTTTT.

This chain uses TRBV4-3 with TRBJ2-7; unclear D gene. The V and J ends lost 4 bases and 0 bases respectively, with 7 bases between them. CDR3 length: 13 residues. Germline V CDR1 and CDR2: LGHNA, YSLEER. The CDR3 DNA reads as TGCGCCAGCAGCCTCGGCGGCTCCTACGAGCAGTACTTC. It specifies CASSLGGSYEQYF.

The J gene is TRBJ2-7, the V gene TRBV5-1; D possibly corresponds to TRBD2 (6 bases). This CDR3 has 14 amino acids. Trimming removed 2 bases at V and 1 base at J, with 10 bases between. The germline gives CDR1 SGHRS, CDR2 YFSETQ. The CDR3 nucleotides read TGCGCCAGCAGCTTTGCGGGGCTATCCTACGAGCAGTACTTC. Amino acids: CASSFAGLSYEQYF.

The chain joins TRBV25-1 to TRBJ1-2; D is unclear. The germline V gene encodes CDR1 MGHDK and CDR2 SYGVNS. The CDR3 spans 16 residues. Between the trimmed V and J ends, which lost 2 bases and 5 bases, there was a span of 18 bases. The CDR3 here is CASSEAGNRRIYGYTF. The CDR3 nucleotides read TGTGCCAGCAGTGAAGCGGGTAATAGACGGATATATGGCTACACCTTC.

The V gene is TRBV7-9, the J gene TRBJ2-5, with 13 bases identical to TRBD2. The CDR3 loop spans 16 amino acids. J gave up 2 bases and V 4 bases, and 4 bases lay outside the gene matches. Germline CDR1 SEHNR, CDR2 FQNEAQ (reference sequence). CDR3 sequence: CASSYRTSGGQETQYF. CDR3 DNA: TGTGCCAGCAGCTATCGGACTAGCGGGGGTCAAGAGACCCAGTACTTC. Filled out from reference TRBV7-9 and TRBJ2-5, the complete variable domain reads DTGVSQNPRHKITKRGQNVTFRCDPISEHNRLYWYRQTLGQGPEFLTYFQNEAQLEKSRLLSDRFSAERPKGSFSTLEIQRTEQGDSAMYLCASSYRTSGGQETQYFGPGTRLLVL.

V gene TRBV11-2 combines with J gene TRBJ1-1; D possibly corresponds to TRBD1 (6 bases). CDR3 length equals 13 residues. The germline V gene encodes CDR1 SGHAT and CDR2 FQNNGV. The ends were cut back, 5 bases at V and 11 bases at J, with 18 bases in the middle. CDR3 residues: CASSLGGARVAFF. DNA for the CDR3: TGTGCCAGCAGCCTCGGGGGGGCACGGGTGGCTTTCTTT.

The V and J genes are TRBV10-3 and TRBJ1-1; 7 nucleotides line up with TRBD1. Germline V gene lookup returns CDR1 ENHRY and CDR2 SYGVKD. The CDR3 contains 14 residues. V was clipped by 6 bases and J by 0 bases; unmatched bases: 4. This CDR3 is CAIRVQGLNTEAFF. For the CDR3, the DNA is TGTGCCATCAGGGTACAGGGGTTGAACACTGAAGCTTTCTTT.

This chain uses TRBV6-5 with TRBJ2-7; 8 nucleotides agree with TRBD1. The CDR3 extends over 16 amino acids. From germline, CDR1 is MNHEY and CDR2 SVGAGI. V shed 3 bases, J shed 3 bases, and the junction held 10 bases outside the gene matches. CDR3 nucleotides: TGTGCCAGCAGTTATTTCTCAGAGACAGGGGTCTACGAGCAGTACTTC. This sequence encodes CASSYFSETGVYEQYF.

The chain recombines TRBV6-1 with TRBJ1-6; no clear D. The germline V gene encodes CDR1 MNHNS and CDR2 SASEGT. This CDR3 region has 16 residues. V lost 8 bases and J 0 bases, leaving 14 bases between the germline ends. The CDR3 here is CASGEASLSYNSPLHF. In nucleotides, the CDR3 is TGTGCCAGCGGGGAAGCCAGTCTCTCCTATAATTCACCCCTCCACTTT.

The chain combines TRBV6-1 with TRBJ1-2, with 10 positions matching TRBD1. V shed 2 bases and J 4 bases; nucleotides not matched to a gene: 13. CDR1 is MNHNS and CDR2 is SASEGT in the germline V gene. The CDR3 sequence is 18 residues long. The CDR3 reads CASSESETATGGGYGYTF. The CDR3 DNA is TGTGCCAGCAGTGAATCTGAAACCGCGACAGGGGGCGGCTATGGCTACACCTTC.

The J gene is TRBJ1-6, the V gene TRBV27, with a weak D call TRBD1 (5 bases). Trimming stripped 5 bases from V and 6 bases from J, with 11 bases between. The CDR3 sequence is 14 residues long. Germline CDR1 is MNHEY and CDR2 is SMNVEV (reference sequence). The CDR3 sequence: CASSALGLNSPLHF. CDR3 nucleotides: TGTGCCAGCAGTGCTCTGGGGCTTAATTCACCCCTCCACTTT.

This chain uses TRBV7-9 with TRBJ1-6, with 12 nucleotides matching TRBD1. CDR1 SEHNR and CDR2 FQNEAQ come from the germline V gene (reference sequence). V lost 0 bases and J lost 7; bases outside the gene matches: 10. The CDR3 runs 19 residues. The CDR3 DNA is TGTGCCAGCAGCTTAGCGCTGGGACAGGGGGCCGAGAAAAATTCACCCCTCCACTTT. This sequence encodes CASSLALGQGAEKNSPLHF. The complete variable domain, with remaining parts taken from reference TRBV7-9 and TRBJ1-6, reads DTGVSQNPRHKITKRGQNVTFRCDPISEHNRLYWYRQTLGQGPEFLTYFQNEAQLEKSRLLSDRFSAERPKGSFSTLEIQRTEQGDSAMYLCASSLALGQGAEKNSPLHFGNGTRLTVT.

The V and J genes are TRBV19 and TRBJ1-2; the D gene is possibly TRBD1 (5 bases). This CDR3 contains 12 residues. The germline V and J ends were trimmed by 7 bases and 7 bases, with 13 bases remaining between them. Looked up from germline, CDR1 is LNHDA and CDR2 is SQIVND (reference sequence). The CDR3 here is CASTRQLSGYTF. In DNA form, the CDR3 reads TGTGCCAGTACCCGACAGCTCTCTGGCTACACCTTC.

V usage is TRBV7-2 and J usage is TRBJ2-2; D is unclear. The CDR3 has 13 amino acids. CDR1 is SGHTA and CDR2 is FQGNSA in the germline V gene. Trimming took off 5 bases at V and 5 bases at J, with 9 bases between the two ends. CDR3 in amino acids: CASSPGETGELFF. CDR3 coding DNA: TGTGCCAGCAGCCCCGGAGAAACCGGGGAGCTGTTTTTT.